Below, 18 T cell receptor beta chains from the same sample are listed, as sequenced in a study of T cell repertoires in cytomegalovirus infection. Antigens of these TCRs are unknown. TCRdb re-called the reads through MiXCR, storing one row per CDR3 protein. This sample yields about 830,000 distinct CDR3 sequences, of which 32% are seen a single time; 9.5% to 15% belongs to the top ten. The material was cultured CD8+ T cells from PBMCs, obtained from culture after CMV antigen stimulation. The receptors were gathered from a human donor in good health (CMV status not recorded). Some clones in this sample may be carry-over from other donors' samples.

In this sample, this clonotype turned up a few times. CDR3 nucleotides: TGTGCCAGCAGTTACCACGGCGGGGGGGGAGATACGCAGTATTTT. Translating it yields CASSYHGGGGDTQYF. The chain combines TRBV6-6 with TRBJ2-3; 9 bases agree with TRBD2. This CDR3 spans 15 amino acids. Germline V CDR1 and CDR2: MNHNY, SVGAGI (reference sequence). With 2 bases clipped from V and 5 bases from J, the junction kept 5 bases outside the gene matches.

This clonotype was observed at least ten times. This chain connects TRBV7-6 to TRBJ1-4; D gene unclear. V was trimmed by 1 base and J by 6 bases, leaving 9 bases between them. From germline, CDR1 is SGHVS and CDR2 FNYEAQ. The CDR3 extends over 14 amino acids. CDR3 residues: CASSLGSSYEKLFF. The CDR3 DNA is TGTGCCAGCAGCTTAGGGTCCAGCTATGAAAAACTGTTTTTT.

This rearrangement joins TRBV6-5 to TRBJ2-1; D unclear. CDR1 is MNHEY, CDR2 SVGAGI, per germline. V lost 2 bases, J lost 10 bases, and 12 bases lay in between. The CDR3 extends over 13 amino acids. The CDR3 loop reads CASSYTPLREQFF. The CDR3 bases are TGTGCCAGCAGTTACACCCCTCTCCGGGAGCAGTTCTTC.

CDR3 nucleotide sequence: TGTGCCAGCAGTGAGGTGGGACGGACGAATGAGCAGTTCTTC. It translates to CASSEVGRTNEQFF. The V gene is TRBV2, the J gene TRBJ2-1; D may be TRBD1 or TRBD2 (5 bases each). The V gene lost 3 bases and the J gene lost 7 bases, with 13 bases spanning the gap. Germline V lookup: CDR1 SNHLY, CDR2 FYNNEI. The CDR3 covers 14 residues.

This clonotype was picked up a small number of times. The chain couples TRBV7-6 to TRBJ2-5; weak D call: TRBD2 (5 bases). Germline V gene lookup returns CDR1 SGHVS and CDR2 FNYEAQ. The CDR3 contains 14 residues. The V end was cut by 1 base, the J end by 4 bases, with 10 bases between. The CDR3 coding sequence is TGTGCCAGCAGCTTAGAGACTAACCGAGAGACCCAGTACTTC. Translation gives CASSLETNRETQYF.

V and J are TRBV4-1 and TRBJ1-2; tentatively, D is TRBD1 (6 bases). Germline loops: CDR1 MGHRA, CDR2 YSYEKL. Between the trimmed V and J ends, which lost 0 bases and 4 bases, there was a span of 15 bases. The CDR3 covers 16 residues. The CDR3 DNA sequence: TGCGCCAGCAGCCAAGAACTAAGCAGGGGAAGCTATGGCTACACCTTC. Protein product: CASSQELSRGSYGYTF.

Comments on this clonotype: Possible read error: a much larger clone is one base away. The V call is TRBV25-1, the J call TRBJ2-1, with 8 nucleotides matching TRBD2. The CDR3 extends over 14 amino acids. Germline V gene data show CDR1 as MGHDK and CDR2 as SYGVNS. CDR3 in DNA: TGTGCCAGCACTGAAGCGGGGGCATACGATGAGCAGTTCTTC. Protein sequence: CASTEAGAYDEQFF.

This clonotype was counted only a few times. The CDR3 DNA reads TGTGCCAGCAGTTACTCAGCAGGGTTAGAGCAGTACGTC. It codes for CASSYSAGLEQYV. The V and J genes are TRBV6-5 and TRBJ2-7, with a possible D match to TRBD1 (5 bases). This CDR3 has 13 amino acids. CDR1 is MNHEY, CDR2 SVGAGI, per germline. V lost 0 bases and J lost 7, with 10 bases in between.

This chain joins TRBV19 and TRBJ2-1, with D hard to call. This CDR3 region has 15 residues. Germline CDR1 is LNHDA and CDR2 is SQIVND (reference sequence). Trimming cost V 6 bases and J 3 bases, with 15 bases left between them. CDR3 sequence: CASRRSWSDYNEQFF. The DNA of the CDR3 is TGTGCCAGTAGGAGGTCTTGGTCCGACTACAATGAGCAGTTCTTC. Supplemented by reference TRBV19 and TRBJ2-1, the full variable domain reads DGGITQSPKYLFRKEGQNVTLSCEQNLNHDAMYWYRQDPGQGLRLIYYSQIVNDFQKGDIAEGYSVSREKKESFPLTVTSAQKNPTAFYLCASRRSWSDYNEQFFGPGTRLTVL.

This clonotype was observed a few times. V usage is TRBV7-8 and J usage is TRBJ2-1; 7 bases are a match to TRBD1. The CDR3 is 15 amino acids. Germline lookup yields CDR1 SGHVS and CDR2 FQNEAQ. V was pared by 5 bases and J by 0 bases, with 4 bases of the junction left unmatched. The CDR3 DNA reads as TGTGCCAGCAGCACCCGGGACAGCTCCTACAATGAGCAGTTCTTC. This sequence encodes CASSTRDSSYNEQFF.

To note about this clonotype: One base away lies a much larger clone, so this may be a sequencing read error. The rearrangement links TRBV7-6 to TRBJ2-6; 7 positions match TRBD1. The CDR3 is 18 amino acids. Germline-derived CDR1 and CDR2 are SGHVS and FNYEAQ. CDR3 nucleotides: TGTGCCAGCAGCTCCGGACAGGCCGGTGGTTCTGGGACCAACGTCCTGACTTTC. This gives the protein CASSSGQAGGSGTNVLTF.

The J gene is TRBJ2-2, the V gene TRBV28; D remains ambiguous. V was clipped by 1 base and J by 3 bases, with 9 bases between them. The CDR3 runs to 15 residues. In germline, CDR1 is MDHEN, CDR2 SYDVKM. The CDR3 is CASSLSPADTGELFF. The DNA for the CDR3 is TGTGCCAGCAGTTTATCCCCCGCGGACACCGGGGAGCTGTTTTTT. Complete variable domain (other parts from reference TRBV28 and TRBJ2-2): DVKVTQSSRYLVKRTGEKVFLECVQDMDHENMFWYRQDPGLGLRLIYFSYDVKMKEKGDIPEGYSVSREKKERFSLILESASTNQTSMYLCASSLSPADTGELFFGEGSRLTVL.

The chain couples TRBV2 to TRBJ1-2; 7 bases map to TRBD1. The ends lost 11 bases at V and 4 bases at J; junction bases unmatched: 10. Germline assignment: CDR1 SNHLY and CDR2 FYNNEI. This CDR3 region has 13 residues. The CDR3 sequence is CAAGTASFYGYTF. The CDR3 region has the DNA TGTGCCGCCGGGACAGCGTCTTTCTATGGCTACACCTTC.

A few counts support this clonotype. The chain uses TRBV25-1 and TRBJ1-4; 7 positions agree with TRBD1. Germline loops: CDR1 MGHDK, CDR2 SYGVNS. The V and J ends lost 8 bases and 6 bases, in that order; junction bases with no gene match: 6. The CDR3 totals 13 residues. The CDR3, as DNA: TGTGCCAGCGGGACAGAGTTTGATGAAAAACTGTTTTTT. Amino acids: CASGTEFDEKLFF.

The J gene is TRBJ2-7, the V gene TRBV5-6, with TRBD1 matching over 9 bases. This CDR3 region has 15 residues. V lost 3 bases and J lost 2; bases outside the gene matches: 6. Germline loops: CDR1 SGHDT, CDR2 YYEEEE. The CDR3 reads CASSSRDRAPYEQYV. CDR3 nucleotides: TGTGCCAGCAGCTCCCGGGACAGGGCCCCCTACGAGCAGTACGTC.

This clonotype was found a few times. The chain combines TRBV24-1 with TRBJ2-1; possible D gene TRBD2, 5 bases. Germline assignment: CDR1 KGHDR and CDR2 SFDVKD. V shed 1 base and J shed 8 bases, with 8 bases lying between them. The CDR3 length is 13 residues. CDR3 sequence reads: CATSDLGGHEQFF. The CDR3 coding sequence is TGTGCCACCAGTGATTTAGGCGGGCATGAGCAGTTCTTC.

This clonotype was seen only a few times. The gene calls are TRBV19 and TRBJ2-2, with D tentatively TRBD1 (5 bases). Germline CDR1 and CDR2: LNHDA and SQIVND (reference sequence). CDR3 length: 14 residues. Between the trimmed V and J ends, which lost 7 bases and 5 bases, there was a span of 14 bases. This CDR3 reads CASTWGRGTGELFF. The CDR3 DNA is TGTGCCAGTACTTGGGGCCGAGGAACCGGGGAGCTGTTTTTT.

This clonotype occurred a few times. The CDR3 is CASTPQGERYNSPLHF. The DNA for the CDR3 is TGTGCCAGCACTCCACAGGGGGAACGATATAATTCACCCCTCCACTTT. The chain recombines TRBV25-1 with TRBJ1-6; TRBD1 agrees at 8 bases. The germline V gene encodes CDR1 MGHDK and CDR2 SYGVNS. The CDR3 sequence is 16 residues long. The V segment lost 7 bases and the J segment 4 bases; nucleotides outside the gene matches: 9.